This is a list of T cell receptor beta chains from one sample in a study of T-cell memory formation after mild COVID-19. TCRdb redid the calling of the 5' RACE reads with MiXCR, one entry per CDR3 protein. The profile shows approximately 60,000 distinct CDR3 sequences, approximately 9.5% of them singletons. The source material was PBMCs or a T cell subset sorted from them (not recorded which). The receptors were gathered from a man younger than 30 who had mild COVID-19 (a few samples of this study predate the infection). Cell type and time point are not known. Both conserved end residues are part of each CDR3. A D gene is named only where the DNA matches it firmly. Expanded clones are given a class, and other clones once, few, many or no size at all.

v_call,clone_size,d_call,j_call,cdr3_aa,cdr3_nt
TRBV4-2,few,-,TRBJ2-4,CASSQDNAGLAKNIQYF,TGTGCCAGCAGCCAAGATAACGCGGGGTTAGCCAAAAACATTCAGTACTTC
TRBV9,few,-,TRBJ2-6,CASSIRGSGANVLTF,TGTGCCAGCAGCATACGGGGGTCTGGGGCCAACGTCCTGACTTTC
TRBV28,-,TRBD1,TRBJ2-1,CASSPGGQGSNEQFF,TGTGCCAGCAGTCCCGGCGGACAGGGGTCCAATGAGCAGTTCTTC
TRBV5-1,few,-,TRBJ1-5,CASSVAGVNQPQHF,TGCGCCAGCAGCGTAGCTGGGGTAAATCAGCCCCAGCATTTT
TRBV5-6,few,TRBD1,TRBJ2-7,CASRRTGTTYEQYF,TGTGCCAGCAGGAGGACAGGTACAACCTACGAGCAGTACTTC
TRBV7-9,-,TRBD1,TRBJ2-5,CDSTGGEETQYF,TGTGACTCAACAGGGGGTGAAGAGACCCAGTACTTC
TRBV4-3,few,-,TRBJ2-2,CASSQAVVTGELFF,TGCGCCAGCAGCCAAGCGGTAGTCACCGGGGAGCTGTTTTTT
TRBV7-2,-,-,TRBJ1-1,CASSPLPGIGAFF,TGTGCCAGCAGCCCTCTCCCGGGGATCGGGGCTTTCTTT
TRBV7-9,-,-,TRBJ2-2,CASSPGQWRNGELFF,TGTGCCAGCAGCCCAGGACAGTGGAGGAACGGGGAGCTGTTTTTT
TRBV7-9,-,-,TRBJ2-4,CASSLALGQTRGFSYIQYF,TGTGCCAGCAGCTTAGCGCTCGGTCAAACTCGGGGCTTTAGCTACATTCAGTACTTC
TRBV24-1,-,-,TRBJ2-3,CATSGEGGNEDTQYF,TGTGCCACCAGTGGCGAAGGGGGGAATGAAGATACGCAGTATTTT
TRBV7-2,few,TRBD2,TRBJ2-5,CASSAGRGETQYF,TGTGCCAGCAGCGCGGGGAGGGGAGAGACCCAGTACTTC
TRBV28,-,-,TRBJ2-3,CASSFRDRTDTQYF,TGTGCCAGCAGCTTTAGAGACCGGACAGATACGCAGTATTTT
TRBV5-1,few,-,TRBJ1-1,CASSSAGGNTEAFF,TGCGCCAGCAGCTCGGCAGGAGGGAACACTGAAGCTTTCTTT
TRBV5-5,many,-,TRBJ2-3,CASSPQVTQYF,TGTGCCAGCAGCCCCCAGGTTACGCAGTATTTT
TRBV11-2,-,-,TRBJ1-3,CASSQTDAASSGNTIYF,TGTGCCAGCAGCCAAACGGACGCCGCGAGCTCTGGAAACACCATATATTTT
TRBV7-2,few,TRBD1,TRBJ2-3,CASSLYRGNTQYF,TGTGCCAGCAGCCTTTACAGGGGGAATACGCAGTATTTT
TRBV9,few,TRBD1,TRBJ2-1,CASSVSISTGIHEQFF,TGTGCCAGCAGCGTATCGATTTCGACAGGGATCCATGAGCAGTTCTTC
TRBV7-8,-,-,TRBJ2-5,CASSLDGGVARVQETQYF,TGTGCCAGCAGCTTAGATGGGGGAGTAGCCAGAGTTCAAGAGACCCAGTACTTC
TRBV4-2,few,TRBD1,TRBJ1-2,CASSQVGGDRAYGYTF,TGTGCCAGCAGCCAAGTGGGGGGGGACAGGGCCTATGGCTACACCTTC
TRBV7-2,many,TRBD2,TRBJ2-5,CASSSGLAGQETQYF,TGTGCCAGCAGCTCGGGACTAGCGGGTCAAGAGACCCAGTACTTC
TRBV4-3,few,-,TRBJ2-3,CASSQDQGIDTQYF,TGCGCCAGCAGCCAAGATCAAGGGATAGATACGCAGTATTTT
TRBV12-3/TRBV12-4,few,-,TRBJ2-1,CASSTRTGEQFF,TGTGCCAGCAGTACCCGGACCGGCGAGCAGTTCTTC
TRBV6-1,many,TRBD1,TRBJ2-7,CASLLQGNEQYF,TGTGCCAGCCTCCTACAGGGGAACGAGCAGTACTTC
TRBV10-3,many,TRBD2,TRBJ2-5,CAISDSPPGGRTYQETQYF,TGTGCCATCAGTGATTCCCCACCGGGGGGGCGAACCTACCAAGAGACCCAGTACTTC
TRBV6-1,few,-,TRBJ1-4,CASTEGGSREKLFF,TGTGCCAGCACCGAGGGGGGTTCCCGTGAAAAACTGTTTTTT
TRBV7-3,few,TRBD1,TRBJ2-1,CASSLGQGVPYNEQFF,TGTGCCAGCAGCCTCGGACAGGGGGTCCCCTACAATGAGCAGTTCTTC
TRBV10-3,-,-,TRBJ2-1,CAITPGAGGNEQFF,TGTGCCATCACCCCGGGGGCAGGGGGGAATGAGCAGTTCTTC
TRBV12-3/TRBV12-4,many,-,TRBJ2-3,CASSSRNPPLTDTQYF,TGTGCCAGCAGTTCCCGAAACCCACCACTCACAGATACGCAGTATTTT
TRBV5-1,-,-,TRBJ1-2,CASSLDRVNYGYTF,TGCGCCAGCAGCTTGGACAGGGTCAACTATGGCTACACCTTC
TRBV4-1,few,TRBD2,TRBJ2-3,CASSQSGNTALGDTQYF,TGCGCCAGCAGCCAGAGCGGGAACACGGCTTTAGGAGATACGCAGTATTTT
TRBV9,few,TRBD2,TRBJ2-5,CASSEGLAVTQYF,TGTGCCAGCAGCGAGGGACTAGCCGTGACCCAGTACTTC
TRBV7-9,-,TRBD1,TRBJ2-7,CASSPTGDDEQYF,TGTGCCAGCAGCCCGACAGGGGACGACGAGCAGTACTTC
TRBV20-1,few,-,TRBJ1-6,CSASEGTPLHF,TGCAGTGCTAGTGAGGGAACACCCCTCCACTTT
TRBV6-2/TRBV6-3,-,-,TRBJ2-2,CASKVGGTGELFF,TGTGCCAGCAAGGTTGGGGGGACCGGGGAGCTGTTTTTT
TRBV12-3/TRBV12-4,-,TRBD2,TRBJ2-1,CASSWLAGGDEQFF,TGTGCCAGCAGTTGGCTAGCGGGGGGGGATGAGCAGTTCTTC
TRBV7-2,many,-,TRBJ2-3,CASSLFTDTQYF,TGTGCCAGCAGCCTTTTTACAGATACGCAGTATTTT
TRBV4-3,few,TRBD2,TRBJ2-3,CASSQAPAGGADTQYF,TGCGCCAGCAGCCAAGCACCAGCGGGGGGGGCAGATACGCAGTATTTT
TRBV11-3,few,-,TRBJ2-3,CASSRGQTTDTQYF,TGTGCCAGCAGTAGAGGACAGACCACAGATACGCAGTATTTT
TRBV20-1,few,-,TRBJ1-5,CSAGYPGRRNQPQHF,TGCAGTGCTGGTTACCCGGGACGGCGCAATCAGCCCCAGCATTTT
TRBV20-1,-,-,TRBJ2-5,CSAIRGTEKETQYF,TGCAGTGCTATCCGCGGGACCGAAAAAGAGACCCAGTACTTC